This paragraph reports one T cell receptor beta chain. This sample is drawn from a study of blood T cell repertoires in COVID-19. The CDR3 extends over 16 amino acids. The V and J ends lost 0 bases and 0 bases respectively, with 12 bases between them. Germline CDR1 and CDR2: SGHRS and YFSETQ. Sequencing used immunoSEQ multiplex PCR; TCRdb keeps in-frame clones, though not all of them. Among approximately 140,000 clones listed, roughly four fifths were seen once. This TCR was sampled from a man older than 75 with acute or convalescent COVID-19. The chain uses TRBV5-1 and TRBJ1-1; TRBD1 might be the D (6 bases). The sample consisted of peripheral blood. CDR3 DNA sequence: TGCGCCAGCAGCTTGGTACGGGGGGGCATGAACACTGAAGCTTTCTTT. Translated, it gives CASSLVRGGMNTEAFF. Full variable domain (rest looked up from reference TRBV5-1 and TRBJ1-1): KAGVTQTPRYLIKTRGQQVTLSCSPISGHRSVSWYQQTPGQGLQFLFEYFSETQRNKGNFPGRFSGRQFSNSRSEMNVSTLELGDSALYLCASSLVRGGMNTEAFFGQGTRLTVV.